This entry is about one T cell receptor beta chain. Its target is not known. RNA transcripts provided the source from which TCR beta CDR3 regions were amplified. The study used the HTBI primer set for a first-round RT-PCR of the TCR CDR3. TCRdb analysed the multiplex PCR reads with MiXCR anew, one entry per CDR3 protein. The data contain a few hundred thousand distinct CDR3 sequences, about 16% of them singletons. This CDR3 is 15 amino acids long. Trimming removed 1 base from V and 0 bases from J, with 7 bases in between. CDR1 is MNHEY and CDR2 is SVGAGI in the germline V gene. The data stem from a study of T cells in Graves' hyperthyroidism and ophthalmopathy. Study-level points and caveats: Within blood appeared most thyroid clonotypes that had expanded above 0.001.

The chain joins TRBV6-5 to TRBJ1-5; D unclear. This sequence was found in a young woman with Graves' ophthalmopathy. Specimen: blood. CDR3 in DNA: TGTGCCAGCAGTTACTGGCAGGTTAGCAATCAGCCCCAGCATTTT. Residues: CASSYWQVSNQPQHF.